This TCR beta chain was recovered during a study of regulatory T cells in long-lasting Graves disease. Germline V CDR1 and CDR2: SGHRS, YFSETQ. The length of the CDR3 is 13 residues. Germline trimming cut 0 bases from V and 8 bases from J; bases unmatched to any gene: 1. At least ten counts were recorded for this clonotype. Time point specified: newly diagnosed GD, antithyroid drugs for less than 3 months. Making the TCR library involved RNA that had been extracted from PBMCs. To make TCR beta libraries, researchers used iRepertoire HTBI primers and Arm-PCR of CDR3 regions. A single record per CDR3 protein comes from TCRdb applying MiXCR to the multiplex PCR reads. This table has roughly 260,000 distinct CDR3 sequences, approximately 18% appearing once. This sample was also put to use in a study of T cells in Graves' hyperthyroidism and ophthalmopathy.

This material consisted of peripheral blood mononuclear cells (PBMCs), taken at new diagnosis, from a patient treated with antithyroid drugs. This rearrangement joins TRBV5-1 to TRBJ2-1; TRBD1 matches at 8 bases. The TCR comes from a young woman with Graves disease. The CDR3 spells CASSLDRGDEQFF. In DNA form, the CDR3 reads TGCGCCAGCAGCTTGGACAGGGGGGATGAGCAGTTCTTC.